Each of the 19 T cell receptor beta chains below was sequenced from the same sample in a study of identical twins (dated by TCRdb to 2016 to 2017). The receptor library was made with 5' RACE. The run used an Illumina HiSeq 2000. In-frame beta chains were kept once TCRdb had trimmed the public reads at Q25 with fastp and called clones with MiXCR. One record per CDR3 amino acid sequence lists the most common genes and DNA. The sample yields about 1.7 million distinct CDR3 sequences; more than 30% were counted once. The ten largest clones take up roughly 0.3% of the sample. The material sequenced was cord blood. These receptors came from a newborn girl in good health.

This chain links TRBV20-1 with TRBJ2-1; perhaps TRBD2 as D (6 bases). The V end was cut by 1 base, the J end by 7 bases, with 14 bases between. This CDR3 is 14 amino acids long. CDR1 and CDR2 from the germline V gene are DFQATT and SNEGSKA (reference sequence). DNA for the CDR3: TGCAGTGCTAGAGGGCCGGGGGTAAGGAATGAGCAGTTCTTC. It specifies CSARGPGVRNEQFF.

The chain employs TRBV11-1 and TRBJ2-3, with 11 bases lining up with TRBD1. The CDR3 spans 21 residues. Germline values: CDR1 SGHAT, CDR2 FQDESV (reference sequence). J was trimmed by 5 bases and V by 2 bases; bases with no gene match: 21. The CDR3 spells CASSLTWIPKKGQGVVDTQYF. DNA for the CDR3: TGTGCCAGCAGCTTAACGTGGATACCGAAAAAGGGACAGGGGGTCGTAGATACGCAGTATTTT.

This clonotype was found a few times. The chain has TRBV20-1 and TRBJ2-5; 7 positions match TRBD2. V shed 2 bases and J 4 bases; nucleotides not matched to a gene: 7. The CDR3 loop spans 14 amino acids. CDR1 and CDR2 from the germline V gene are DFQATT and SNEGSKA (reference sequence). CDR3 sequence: CSARRVGGGETQYF. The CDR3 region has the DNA TGCAGTGCTAGAAGGGTTGGCGGGGGAGAGACCCAGTACTTC.

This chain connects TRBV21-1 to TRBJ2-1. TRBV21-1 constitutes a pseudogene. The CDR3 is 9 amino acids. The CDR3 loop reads CASIYEQFF. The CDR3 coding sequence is TGTGCCAGCATCTATGAGCAGTTCTTC.

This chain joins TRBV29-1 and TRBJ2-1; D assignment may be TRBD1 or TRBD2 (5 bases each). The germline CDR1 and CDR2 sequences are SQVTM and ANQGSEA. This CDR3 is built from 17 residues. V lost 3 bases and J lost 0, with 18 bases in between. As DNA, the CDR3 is TGCAGCGTTGATGGGGACGCAACCGACAGCTCCTACAATGAGCAGTTCTTC. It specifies CSVDGDATDSSYNEQFF.

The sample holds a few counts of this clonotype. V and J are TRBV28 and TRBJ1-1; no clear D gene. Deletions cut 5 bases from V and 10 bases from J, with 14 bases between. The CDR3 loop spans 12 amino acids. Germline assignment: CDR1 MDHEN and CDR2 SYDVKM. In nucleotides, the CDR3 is TGTGCCAGCAGTCCCCTCCCTAGTTCAGCTTTCTTT. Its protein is CASSPLPSSAFF.

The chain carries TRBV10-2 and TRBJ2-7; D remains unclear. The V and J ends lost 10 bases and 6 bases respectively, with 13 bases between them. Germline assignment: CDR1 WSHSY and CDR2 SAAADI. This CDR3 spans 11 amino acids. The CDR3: CATLTQREQYF. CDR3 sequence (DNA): TGCGCCACCTTGACCCAGCGCGAGCAGTACTTC.

Here the CDR3 DNA reads TGTGCCAGTTCCCTCCGCGGGAGGCCTAGCGTGGTCTCCTACAATGAGCAGTTCTTC. Its translation: CASSLRGRPSVVSYNEQFF. This sequence joins TRBV12-3 or TRBV12-4 and TRBJ2-1; TRBD2 aligns across 8 bases. This CDR3 is built from 19 residues. J was trimmed by 0 bases and V by 9 bases; bases with no gene match: 19.

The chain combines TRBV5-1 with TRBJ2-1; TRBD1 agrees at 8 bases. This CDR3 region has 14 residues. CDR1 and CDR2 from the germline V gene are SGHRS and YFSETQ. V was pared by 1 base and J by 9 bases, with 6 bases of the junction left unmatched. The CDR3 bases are TGCGCCAGCAGCTTGACAGGGGGTCGGGGTGAGCAGTTCTTC. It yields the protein CASSLTGGRGEQFF.

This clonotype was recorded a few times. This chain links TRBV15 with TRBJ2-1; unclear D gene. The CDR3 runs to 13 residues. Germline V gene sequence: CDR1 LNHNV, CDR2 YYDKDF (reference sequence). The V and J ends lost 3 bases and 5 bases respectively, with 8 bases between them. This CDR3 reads CATSRARDNEQFF. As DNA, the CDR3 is TGTGCCACCAGCAGGGCCCGCGACAATGAGCAGTTCTTC.

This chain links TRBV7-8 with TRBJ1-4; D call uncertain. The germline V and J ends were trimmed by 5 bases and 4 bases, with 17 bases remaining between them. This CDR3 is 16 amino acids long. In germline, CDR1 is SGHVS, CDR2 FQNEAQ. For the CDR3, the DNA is TGTGCCAGCAGCGCAAGTAGAGGTCGGGTTAATGAAAAACTGTTTTTT. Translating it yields CASSASRGRVNEKLFF.

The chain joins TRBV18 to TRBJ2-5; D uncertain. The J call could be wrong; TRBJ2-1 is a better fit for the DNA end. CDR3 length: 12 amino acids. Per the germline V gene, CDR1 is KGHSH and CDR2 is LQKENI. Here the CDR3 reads CASSPLQETQFF. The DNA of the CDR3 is TGTGCCAGCTCACCACTTCAAGAGACCCAGTTCTTC.

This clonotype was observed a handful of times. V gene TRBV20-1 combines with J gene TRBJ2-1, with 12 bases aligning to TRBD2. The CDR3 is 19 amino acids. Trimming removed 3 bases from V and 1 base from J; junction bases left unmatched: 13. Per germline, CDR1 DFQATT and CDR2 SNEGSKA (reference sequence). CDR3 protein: CSARRTGLAGAWSYNEQFF. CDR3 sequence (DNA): TGCAGTGCTAGGAGGACGGGACTAGCGGGTGCATGGTCCTACAATGAGCAGTTCTTC.

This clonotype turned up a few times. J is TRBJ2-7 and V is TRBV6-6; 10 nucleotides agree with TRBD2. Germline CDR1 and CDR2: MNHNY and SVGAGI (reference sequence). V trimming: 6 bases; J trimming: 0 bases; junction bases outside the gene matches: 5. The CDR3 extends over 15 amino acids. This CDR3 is CASRPAGGGSYEQYF. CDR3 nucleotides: TGTGCCAGCAGGCCAGCGGGGGGGGGCTCCTACGAGCAGTACTTC.

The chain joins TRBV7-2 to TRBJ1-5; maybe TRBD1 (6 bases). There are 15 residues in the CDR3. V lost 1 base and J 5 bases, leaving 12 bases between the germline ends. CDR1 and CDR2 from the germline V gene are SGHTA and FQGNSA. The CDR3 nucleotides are TGTGCCAGCAGCTTAGTAGGAGGGGGATATCAGCCCCAGCATTTT. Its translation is CASSLVGGGYQPQHF.

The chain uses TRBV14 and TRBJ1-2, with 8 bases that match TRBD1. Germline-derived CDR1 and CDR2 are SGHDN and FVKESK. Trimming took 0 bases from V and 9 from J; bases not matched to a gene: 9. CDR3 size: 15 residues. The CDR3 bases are TGTGCCAGCAGCCAAGAGGGGACAGGACGAGGCAGCTACACCTTC. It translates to CASSQEGTGRGSYTF. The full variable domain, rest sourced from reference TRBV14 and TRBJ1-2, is EAGVTQFPSHSVIEKGQTVTLRCDPISGHDNLYWYRRVMGKEIKFLLHFVKESKQDESGMPNNRFLAERTGGTYSTLKVQPAELEDSGVYFCASSQEGTGRGSYTFGSGTRLTVV.

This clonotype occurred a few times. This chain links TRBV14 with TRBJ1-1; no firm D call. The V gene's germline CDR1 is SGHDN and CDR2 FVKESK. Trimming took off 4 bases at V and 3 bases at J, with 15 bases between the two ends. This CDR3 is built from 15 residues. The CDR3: CASSPFRGSDTEAFF. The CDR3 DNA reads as TGTGCCAGCAGCCCCTTTCGGGGATCGGACACTGAAGCTTTCTTT. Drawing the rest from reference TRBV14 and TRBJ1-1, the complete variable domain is EAGVTQFPSHSVIEKGQTVTLRCDPISGHDNLYWYRRVMGKEIKFLLHFVKESKQDESGMPNNRFLAERTGGTYSTLKVQPAELEDSGVYFCASSPFRGSDTEAFFGQGTRLTVV.

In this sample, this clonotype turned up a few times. The CDR3 spells CASSQEGTYVHEQYF. The CDR3 nucleotides read TGCGCCAGCAGCCAAGAGGGGACCTACGTCCACGAGCAGTACTTC. This sequence joins TRBV4-1 and TRBJ2-7; TRBD1 or TRBD2 may be the D gene (5 bases each). V was cut by 0 bases and J by 5 bases, with 14 bases left in between. Looked up from germline, CDR1 is MGHRA and CDR2 is YSYEKL. This CDR3 region has 15 residues.

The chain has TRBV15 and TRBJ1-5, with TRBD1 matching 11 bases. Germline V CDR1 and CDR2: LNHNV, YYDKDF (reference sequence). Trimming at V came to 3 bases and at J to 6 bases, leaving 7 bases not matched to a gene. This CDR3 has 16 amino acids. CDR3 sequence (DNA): TGTGCCACCAGCAGGGGCCGGGACAGGGGGGGTCAGCCCCAGCATTTT. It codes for CATSRGRDRGGQPQHF.